Listed here is a single TCR beta chain. The antigen this receptor binds is unknown. The input lacks base qualities; no much larger clone sits a single base away. This record belongs to a study of cytomegalovirus exposure and HLA in healthy donors (dated by TCRdb to 2015 to 2018). Describing the broader study: According to an earlier analysis of 550 to 700 of the donors, about 179 million T cells yielded 117 million unique TCR beta sequences and 276 Gb of sequence data. The study aimed to test whether signatures of past pathogen exposure could be identified by cataloging public T cell receptors. Class I and class II HLA loci were covered by the typing at four-digit resolution. Every repertoire in the discovery cohort had been generated on one and the same sequencing platform. A later genetic analysis took genome-wide SNP genotypes for about 55% of the roughly 670 donors and used that subset as a discovery cohort. Donor age, sex, ethnicity and CMV serostatus were compiled together with the repertoire data. A later analysis re-examined previously published TCR beta repertoires from over 500 donors and added high-resolution HLA genotyping to investigate patterns of TCR occurrence. The study combined high-throughput TCR immunosequencing, statistical association of individual TCRs with disease status, and machine learning to predict cytomegalovirus infection status. Besides the first cohort of more than 650 subjects, a separate validation cohort made up of roughly 130 different subjects was used. Typing coverage varied by locus: roughly 629-640 donors for A, B, C, DRB1 and DQB1; 522 for DQA1; about 570 for DPA1; 450 to 480 for DPB1. Of the 300 to 450 genotyped donors, about 84% fell in the genetic ancestry cluster associated with self-reported Caucasian donors. Rather than using new phenotypic data, the later analysis identified candidate immune exposures from TCR beta sequences and from how often those sequences occurred across donors. An early release that covered some 640 HLA-typed donors contained approximately 300 gigabases of sequencing data and approximately 85 million unique TCR sequences. Among roughly 400 genotyped donors of the cohort, an average of roughly 240,000 unique TCR beta nucleotide sequences were sequenced per donor, roughly 20% of them non-productive. An earlier analysis of around 580 of the donors used high-throughput TCR beta sequencing to judge whether each TCR beta V gene segment behaved as functional or pseudogenic. Four to six DR-DQ haplotypes were handled as single units for association and clustering, since linkage in the cohort was strong. Using immunosequencing, the study profiled T cell repertoires from 640 or so subjects and related those repertoires to cytomegalovirus serostatus. Paper-wide results and their limitations: In a later analysis, TCR association rates were found to vary across HLA loci, with the most associated TCRs seen for DRB1 alleles and the fewest for HLA-C alleles. Only TCR beta chains were sequenced in this cohort, and the absence of alpha or paired-chain data limited detectable features. Because counts were too low, roughly 18 rarely observed V segments, including chromosome 9 orphons, were left out of the earlier analysis of approximately 500 of the donors. In a later analysis, several top co-occurrence clusters were reported to appear linked to parvovirus B19, influenza, CMV and Epstein-Barr virus. In a later analysis, most CMV-associated TCR beta chains were found to appear HLA-restricted, with HLA associations seemingly driven largely by CMV exposure. In the study, approximately 160 TCR beta chains were listed as associated with cytomegalovirus. Presence/absence analyses assumed roughly uniform sequencing depth across donors, an assumption that may not hold. CMV serostatus was the only immune exposure information available for the cohort. In a later genetic analysis, a missense DCLRE1C variant was associated with V-gene and J-gene trimming of TCR beta chains, and the association was replicated in an independent cohort. Linkage disequilibrium might explain the correlated functional status among segregating V segments, but an unknown experimental factor could not be excluded. When HLA alleles, especially DR and DQ, strongly co-occurred, attributing TCR associations to individual alleles was difficult. A further reported finding was that TCR beta sequences accurately predicted the HLA-A and HLA-B alleles for most subjects in the first cohort. In vitro tests confirmed that a few of the cytomegalovirus-associated TCR beta chains recognize cytomegalovirus antigens. According to the authors, the approach could potentially be generalized to other disease states and immunological phenotypes. Most TCR sequences were seen in very few donors, while some public TCRs were found in many individuals. Cytomegalovirus status was reported to be diagnosed by the classifier with high specificity and sensitivity in both the original and validation cohorts. The sequencing pipeline was judged likely to have produced a cluster of highly shared sequence variants as a technical artifact. In a later analysis, HLA-associated TCR beta chains were found to be more clonally expanded and to have lower generation probabilities than equally common non-associated chains. An earlier analysis of approximately 530 of the donors showed that most TCR beta V segments appeared in productive rearrangements either about 87% or about 30% of the time, which broadly matched IMGT annotations. Because some donors lacked HLA typing at each locus, the association tests relied only on the typed subset. According to a later genetic analysis, donors in an Asian-associated ancestry cluster had fewer N-insertions in productive TCRs than the approximately 610-donor mean. Specific HLA alleles were associated with some 15,000 TCR beta sequences at a false discovery rate of 0.05 in a later analysis.

The cohort was made up of hundreds of healthy bone marrow donors. All cohort members were sampled while nominally healthy, although unrecorded immune exposures were likely present. The donor was CMV seronegative and was included in the group of hundreds of seronegative cohort members. Each donor provided a peripheral blood sample, and peripheral blood mononuclear cells were used for TCR beta sequencing. Genomic DNA was extracted from the blood cell samples with the Qiagen DNeasy Blood Extraction Kit. Receptor amplification or capture employed the immunoSEQ multiplex PCR assay. A mixture of 60 forward primers for TCR Vbeta segments and 13 reverse primers for TCR Jbeta segments was used in the multiplex PCR. A multiplex PCR assay on genomic DNA amplified the CDR3 region of rearranged TCR beta genes. The Illumina HiSeq System was used to sequence the amplified TCR beta libraries as 87-base-pair reads. The study's processing was this. In a later analysis, 80 million or so unique TCR beta chains were counted across the roughly 670 repertoires, and roughly 11 million of these chains were shared by at least two donors. Raw reads were error-corrected and collapsed into unique sequences with a nearest-neighbor algorithm that merged closely related sequences to remove PCR and sequencing errors. CDR3 sequences were aligned to IMGT reference sequences to assign V, D and J gene segments. For a sequence to be retained, a match of at least six nucleotides to both a V gene segment and a J gene segment was required. A rearrangement was called productive if the CDR3 had no stop codons and remained in frame with V and J, and every other rearrangement was called non-productive. CDR3 was defined according to IMGT convention as the region running from the second conserved V-encoded cysteine to the conserved J-encoded phenylalanine. Sequences without an unambiguous match to a single V gene segment were excluded from the earlier analysis of 450 to 750 of the donors. In an earlier analysis of 587 of the donors, V segments were called functional above 56.7% productive rearrangements and were called segregating when the between-donor standard deviation exceeded 5%. A statistical classification framework was built for diagnosing cytomegalovirus status from the catalog of TCR beta chain sequences. A later analysis assigned V and J genes by comparing TCR nucleotide sequences with IMGT/GENE-DB human TR gene sequences. A later analysis assigned CDR3 sequences and most-parsimonious VDJ recombination scenarios with the TCRdist pipeline. In a later analysis, every TCR beta chain was defined by the combination of its CDR3 amino acid sequence and its V-gene family, and reads without a unique V-gene family were dropped. To address suspected cross-contamination and a sequencing artifact, a later analysis removed some 620 highly shared, low-generation-probability nucleotide sequences. For each public chain, a later analysis derived a clonal expansion index from normalized ranks of inferred template counts within each repertoire. In a later analysis, generation probabilities were computed with a VDJ recombination model fitted to out-of-frame rearrangements, and the resulting probabilities were checked against IGoR. Hypergeometric tests were used in a later analysis to score TCR-TCR, TCR-HLA and TCR-CMV co-occurrence, with a repertoire-size bias correction applied to the TCR pairs. In a later analysis, false discovery rates were estimated by permuting HLA or CMV assignments 20 times. A later analysis grouped co-occurring TCRs with DBSCAN, adding TCRdist sequence similarity when clustering within HLA-allele-positive subsets. For co-occurrence clustering, repertoires with fewer than 30,000 or more than 120,000 public chains were excluded, along with about five repertoires with anomalous nucleotide sharing. What TCRdb holds here is the immuneACCESS table cut down to in-frame rearrangements. Part of the clones is not present; checked against another copy, under half of the missing clones reflect an unresolved V gene, and the others are unexplained. V and J calls plus clone size are reproduced from that table; the DNA served to infer D and trimming. The sample yields 36,000 or so clones; 75% to 85% were counted once. Approximately 4% of the sample is held by the ten biggest clonotypes.

The specimen sequenced was PBMCs. The TCR comes from a woman aged 18-35 years in good health and CMV-seronegative.

The CDR3 amino acid sequence is: CASIGQGRGLEAFF. The DNA reads TGTGCCAGCATAGGACAGGGCCGGGGTCTAGAAGCTTTCTTT. The chain is made from TRBV6-1 and TRBJ1-1; 8 middle bases align to TRBD1. The CDR3 spans 14 residues, from the cysteine through the phenylalanine. Of the read, only the CDR3 DNA is kept; its 42 bases are in frame from base 1. Based on the germline V gene, the CDR1 and CDR2 sequences are MNHNS and SASEGT. V lost 7 bases and J lost 8 bases, and the count of bases not matched to a germline gene is 12.